Listed below are T cell receptor beta chains from one sample, sequenced in a study of T cell responses to AZD1222 COVID-19 vaccine. The table came from immunoSEQ multiplex PCR; TCRdb's copy has only in-frame clones and leaves some out. Among around 84,000 clones listed, around 90% were seen once. The sample here was peripheral blood, taken on day 0 of AZD1222 vaccination. These receptors were taken from an adult in good health. CDR3s include the opening cysteine and the closing phenylalanine or tryptophan. Fields, in order: V gene, clone size, CDR3 protein. Clone sizes are given selectively: once, few, many, or a class where the clone is expanded.

V: TRBV6-5
size: few
CDR3: CASSYERGRAYEQYF

V: TRBV7-9
size: .
CDR3: CASSPGLAPRGGYNEQFF

V: TRBV9
size: .
CDR3: CASTGGDYNEQFF

V: TRBV27
size: .
CDR3: CASGYGSTGELFF

V: TRBV5-6
size: .
CDR3: CASSLSALRRKLFF

V: TRBV19
size: .
CDR3: CASSPSLGETQYF

V: TRBV29-1
size: .
CDR3: CSVRDGTSGTGTQYF

V: TRBV6-6
size: .
CDR3: CASTLQGAGELFF

V: TRBV10-3
size: .
CDR3: CAISVTGQGAGSTGELFF

V: TRBV4-1
size: .
CDR3: CASSQPGGRAFVF